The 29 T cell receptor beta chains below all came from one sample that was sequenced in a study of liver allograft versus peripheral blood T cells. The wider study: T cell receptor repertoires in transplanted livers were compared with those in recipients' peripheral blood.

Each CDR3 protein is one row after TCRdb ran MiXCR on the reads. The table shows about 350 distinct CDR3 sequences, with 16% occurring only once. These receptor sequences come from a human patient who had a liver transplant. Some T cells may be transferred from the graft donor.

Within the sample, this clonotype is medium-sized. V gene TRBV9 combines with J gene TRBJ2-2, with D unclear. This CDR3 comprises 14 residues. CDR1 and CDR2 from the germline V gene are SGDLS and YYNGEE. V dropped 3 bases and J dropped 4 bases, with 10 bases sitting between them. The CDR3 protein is CASSGQLSTGELFF. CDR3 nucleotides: TGTGCCAGCAGCGGGCAGCTGAGCACCGGGGAGCTGTTTTTT.

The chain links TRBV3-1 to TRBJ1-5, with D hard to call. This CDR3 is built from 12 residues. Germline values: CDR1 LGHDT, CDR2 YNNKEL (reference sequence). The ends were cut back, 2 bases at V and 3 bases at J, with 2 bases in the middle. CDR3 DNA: TGTGCCAGCAGCCAAATCAATCAGCCCCAGCATTTT. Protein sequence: CASSQINQPQHF.

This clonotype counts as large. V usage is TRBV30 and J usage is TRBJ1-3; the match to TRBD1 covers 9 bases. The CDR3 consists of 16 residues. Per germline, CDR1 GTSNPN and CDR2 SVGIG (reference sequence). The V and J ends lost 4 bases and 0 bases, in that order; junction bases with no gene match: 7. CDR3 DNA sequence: TGTGCCTGGAAACGGGACAGGGCCAACTCTGGAAACACCATATATTTT. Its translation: CAWKRDRANSGNTIYF.

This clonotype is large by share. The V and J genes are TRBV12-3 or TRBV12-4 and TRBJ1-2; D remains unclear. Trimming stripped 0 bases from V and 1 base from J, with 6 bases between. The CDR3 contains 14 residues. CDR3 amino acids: CASSLAHVNYGYTF. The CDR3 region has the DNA TGTGCCAGCAGTTTAGCGCACGTTAACTATGGCTACACCTTC.

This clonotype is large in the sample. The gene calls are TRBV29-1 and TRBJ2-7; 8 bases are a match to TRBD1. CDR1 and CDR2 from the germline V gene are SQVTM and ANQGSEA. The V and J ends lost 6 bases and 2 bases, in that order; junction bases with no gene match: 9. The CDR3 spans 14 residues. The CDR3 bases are TGCAGCGTCGCACAACGGGACAGGACCTACGAGCAGTACTTC. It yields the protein CSVAQRDRTYEQYF.

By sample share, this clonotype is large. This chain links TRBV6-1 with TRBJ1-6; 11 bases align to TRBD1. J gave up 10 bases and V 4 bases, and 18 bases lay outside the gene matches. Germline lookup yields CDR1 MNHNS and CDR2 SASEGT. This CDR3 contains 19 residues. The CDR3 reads CASSARQLMGQGGNSPLHF. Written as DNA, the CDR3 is TGTGCCAGCAGTGCCCGACAGTTGATGGGACAGGGGGGGAACTCACCCCTCCACTTT.

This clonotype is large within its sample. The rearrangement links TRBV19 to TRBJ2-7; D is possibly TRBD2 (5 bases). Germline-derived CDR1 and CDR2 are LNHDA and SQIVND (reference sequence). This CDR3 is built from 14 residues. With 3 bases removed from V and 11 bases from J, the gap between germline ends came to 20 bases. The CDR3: CASSIGGGRAPEYF. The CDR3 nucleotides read TGTGCCAGTAGTATCGGAGGTGGTAGGGCCCCCGAGTACTTC.

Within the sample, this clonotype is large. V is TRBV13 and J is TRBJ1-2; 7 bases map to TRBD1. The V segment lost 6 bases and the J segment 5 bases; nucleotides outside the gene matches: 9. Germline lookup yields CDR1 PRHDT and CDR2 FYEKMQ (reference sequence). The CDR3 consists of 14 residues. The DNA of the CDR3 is TGTGCCAGCAGTTCCCTGGCAGGGGGTTATGGCTACACCTTC. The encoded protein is CASSSLAGGYGYTF.

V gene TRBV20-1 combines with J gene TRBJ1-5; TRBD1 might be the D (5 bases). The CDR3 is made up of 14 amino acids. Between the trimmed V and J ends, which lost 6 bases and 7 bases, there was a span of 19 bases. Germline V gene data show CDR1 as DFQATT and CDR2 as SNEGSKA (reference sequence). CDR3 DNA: TGCAGTGCCCGGCGAAGGGGTGAGGGCCAGCCCCAGCATTTT. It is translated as CSARRRGEGQPQHF.

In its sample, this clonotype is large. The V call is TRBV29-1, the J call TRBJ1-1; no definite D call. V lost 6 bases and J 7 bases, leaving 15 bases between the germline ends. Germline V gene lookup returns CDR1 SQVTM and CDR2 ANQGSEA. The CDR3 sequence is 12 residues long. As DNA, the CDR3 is TGCAGCGTCAAAGACCCCGTGGGTGAAGCTTTCTTT. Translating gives CSVKDPVGEAFF.

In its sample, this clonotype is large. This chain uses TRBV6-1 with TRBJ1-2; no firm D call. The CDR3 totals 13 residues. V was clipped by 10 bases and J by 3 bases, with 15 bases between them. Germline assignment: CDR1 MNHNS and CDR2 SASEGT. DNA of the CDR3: TGTGCCACCTCCATCGGGAGTTACTATGGCTACACCTTC. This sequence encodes CATSIGSYYGYTF.

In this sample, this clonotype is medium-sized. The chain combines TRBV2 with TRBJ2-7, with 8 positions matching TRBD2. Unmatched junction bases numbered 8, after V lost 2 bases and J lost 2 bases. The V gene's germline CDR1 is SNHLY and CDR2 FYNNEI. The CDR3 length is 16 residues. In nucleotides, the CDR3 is TGTGCCAGCAGTGAAAGGACGGGACTAGGAGCCTACGAGCAGTACTTC. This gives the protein CASSERTGLGAYEQYF.

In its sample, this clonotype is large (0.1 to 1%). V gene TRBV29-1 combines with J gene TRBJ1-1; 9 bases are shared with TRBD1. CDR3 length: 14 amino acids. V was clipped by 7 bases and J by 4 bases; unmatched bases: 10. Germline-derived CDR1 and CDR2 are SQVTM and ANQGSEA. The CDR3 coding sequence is TGCAGCGCTAAACGGGAGACAGGGGGCACTGAAGCTTTCTTT. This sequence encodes CSAKRETGGTEAFF.

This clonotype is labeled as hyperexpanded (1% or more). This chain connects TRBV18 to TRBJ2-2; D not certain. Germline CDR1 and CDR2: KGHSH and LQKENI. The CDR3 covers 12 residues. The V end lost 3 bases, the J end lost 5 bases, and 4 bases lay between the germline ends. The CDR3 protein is CASSPSTGELFF. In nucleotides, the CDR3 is TGTGCCAGCTCACCTTCGACCGGGGAGCTGTTTTTT.

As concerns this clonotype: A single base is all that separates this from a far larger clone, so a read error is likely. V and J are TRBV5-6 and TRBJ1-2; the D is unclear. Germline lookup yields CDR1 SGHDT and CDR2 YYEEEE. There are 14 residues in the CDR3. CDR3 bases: TGTGCCAGCAGCTTATCTGGCCTTAACTGTGGCTACACCTTC. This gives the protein CASSLSGLNCGYTF.

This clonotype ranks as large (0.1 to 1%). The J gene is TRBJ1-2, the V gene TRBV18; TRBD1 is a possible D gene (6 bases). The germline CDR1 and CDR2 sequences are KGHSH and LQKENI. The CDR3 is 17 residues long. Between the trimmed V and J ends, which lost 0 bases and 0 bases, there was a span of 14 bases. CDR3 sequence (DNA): TGTGCCAGCTCACCACCCATGCAGGGGAGTTCTAACTATGGCTACACCTTC. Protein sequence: CASSPPMQGSSNYGYTF.

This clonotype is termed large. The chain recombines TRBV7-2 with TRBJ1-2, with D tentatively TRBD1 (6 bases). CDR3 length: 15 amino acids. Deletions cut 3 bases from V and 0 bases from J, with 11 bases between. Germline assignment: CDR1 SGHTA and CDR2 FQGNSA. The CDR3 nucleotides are TGTGCCAGCAGCTTGCAGGGGCCAGCTAACTATGGCTACACCTTC. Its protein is CASSLQGPANYGYTF. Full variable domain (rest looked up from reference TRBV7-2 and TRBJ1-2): GAGVSQSPSNKVTEKGKDVELRCDPISGHTALYWYRQSLGQGLEFLIYFQGNSAPDKSGLPSDRFSAERTGGSVSTLTIQRTQQEDSAVYLCASSLQGPANYGYTFGSGTRLTVV.

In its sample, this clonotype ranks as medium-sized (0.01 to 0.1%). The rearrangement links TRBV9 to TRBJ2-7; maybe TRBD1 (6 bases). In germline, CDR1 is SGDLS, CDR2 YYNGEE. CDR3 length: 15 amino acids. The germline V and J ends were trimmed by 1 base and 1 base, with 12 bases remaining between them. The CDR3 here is CASSVSAGVSYEQYF. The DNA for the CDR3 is TGTGCCAGCAGCGTATCTGCAGGGGTATCCTACGAGCAGTACTTC. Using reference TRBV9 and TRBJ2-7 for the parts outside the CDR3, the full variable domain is DSGVTQTPKHLITATGQRVTLRCSPRSGDLSVYWYQQSLDQGLQFLIQYYNGEERAKGNILERFSAQQFPDLHSELNLSSLELGDSALYFCASSVSAGVSYEQYFGPGTRLTVT.

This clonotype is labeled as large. CDR3 DNA sequence: TGTGCCAGCTCACCCCCTGGACTAGCGGGCTCCCGAGGGGACGAGCAGTACTTC. Protein sequence: CASSPPGLAGSRGDEQYF. The V call is TRBV18, the J call TRBJ2-7; 11 bases are shared with TRBD2. Germline-derived CDR1 and CDR2 are KGHSH and LQKENI. The junction had 15 bases not matched to a gene; V was cut back by 3 bases and J by 5 bases. The CDR3 has 18 residues.

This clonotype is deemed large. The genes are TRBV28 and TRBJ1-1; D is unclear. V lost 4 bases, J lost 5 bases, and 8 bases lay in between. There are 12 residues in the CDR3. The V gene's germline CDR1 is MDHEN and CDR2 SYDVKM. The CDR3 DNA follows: TGTGCCAGCAGTTCCTCGGGGACTGAAGCTTTCTTT. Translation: CASSSSGTEAFF.

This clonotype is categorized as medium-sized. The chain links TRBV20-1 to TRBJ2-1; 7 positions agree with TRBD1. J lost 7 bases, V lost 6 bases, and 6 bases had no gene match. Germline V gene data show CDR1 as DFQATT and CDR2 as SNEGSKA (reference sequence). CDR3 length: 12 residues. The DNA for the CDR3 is TGCAGTGCAGACAGGGCAAGGAATGAGCAGTTCTTC. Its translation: CSADRARNEQFF.

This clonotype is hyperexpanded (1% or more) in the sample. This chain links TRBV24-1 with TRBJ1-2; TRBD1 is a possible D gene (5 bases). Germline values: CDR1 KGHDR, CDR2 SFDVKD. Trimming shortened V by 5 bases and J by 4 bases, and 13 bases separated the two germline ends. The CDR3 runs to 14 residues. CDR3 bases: TGTGCCACCAGTGTTGCAGGGCCTTTCTATGGCTACACCTTC. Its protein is CATSVAGPFYGYTF.

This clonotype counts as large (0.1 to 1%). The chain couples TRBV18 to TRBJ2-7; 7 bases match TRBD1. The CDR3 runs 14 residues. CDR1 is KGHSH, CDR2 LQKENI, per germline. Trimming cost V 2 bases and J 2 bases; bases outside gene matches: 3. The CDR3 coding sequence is TGTGCCAGCTCACCAACGGGACAGACCTACGAGCAGTACTTC. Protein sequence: CASSPTGQTYEQYF.

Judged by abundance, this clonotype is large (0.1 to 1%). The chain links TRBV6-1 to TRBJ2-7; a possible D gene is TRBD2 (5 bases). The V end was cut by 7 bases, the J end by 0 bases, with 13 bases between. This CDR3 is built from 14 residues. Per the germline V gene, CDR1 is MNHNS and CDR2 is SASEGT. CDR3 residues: CASNSGPASYEQYF. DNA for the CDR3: TGTGCCAGCAACAGCGGCCCTGCCTCCTACGAGCAGTACTTC.

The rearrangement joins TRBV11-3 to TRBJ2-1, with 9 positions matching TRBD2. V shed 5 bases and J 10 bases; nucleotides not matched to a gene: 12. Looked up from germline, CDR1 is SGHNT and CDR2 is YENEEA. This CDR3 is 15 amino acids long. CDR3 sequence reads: CASSPEPGLAHEQFF. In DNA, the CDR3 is TGTGCCAGCAGCCCAGAACCGGGACTAGCACACGAGCAGTTCTTC.

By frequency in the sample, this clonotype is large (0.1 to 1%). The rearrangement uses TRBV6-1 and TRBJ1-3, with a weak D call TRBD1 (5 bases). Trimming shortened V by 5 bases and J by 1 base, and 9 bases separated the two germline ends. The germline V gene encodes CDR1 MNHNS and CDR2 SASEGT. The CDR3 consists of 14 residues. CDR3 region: CASSPGTSGNTIYF. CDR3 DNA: TGTGCCAGCAGTCCTGGGACTTCTGGAAACACCATATATTTT.

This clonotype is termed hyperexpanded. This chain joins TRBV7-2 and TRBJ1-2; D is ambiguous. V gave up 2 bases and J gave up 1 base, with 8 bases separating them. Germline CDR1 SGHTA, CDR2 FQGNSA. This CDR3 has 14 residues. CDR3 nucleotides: TGTGCCAGCAGCTTATCTGGCCTTAACTATGGCTACACCTTC. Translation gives CASSLSGLNYGYTF.

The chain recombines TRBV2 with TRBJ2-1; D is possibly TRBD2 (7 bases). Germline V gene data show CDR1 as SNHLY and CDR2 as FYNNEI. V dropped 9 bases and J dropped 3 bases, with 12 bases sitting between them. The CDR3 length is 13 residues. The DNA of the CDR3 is TGTGCCAGTAGGAGGGGGGGCTACAATGAGCAGTTCTTC. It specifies CASRRGGYNEQFF.

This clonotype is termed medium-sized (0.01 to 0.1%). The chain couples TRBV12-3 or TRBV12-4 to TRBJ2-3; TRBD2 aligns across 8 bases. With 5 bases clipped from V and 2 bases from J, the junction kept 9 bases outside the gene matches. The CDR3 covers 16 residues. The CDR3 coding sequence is TGTGCCAGCAGTCCCGGGACTAGTATTCTCACAGATACGCAGTATTTT. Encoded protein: CASSPGTSILTDTQYF.